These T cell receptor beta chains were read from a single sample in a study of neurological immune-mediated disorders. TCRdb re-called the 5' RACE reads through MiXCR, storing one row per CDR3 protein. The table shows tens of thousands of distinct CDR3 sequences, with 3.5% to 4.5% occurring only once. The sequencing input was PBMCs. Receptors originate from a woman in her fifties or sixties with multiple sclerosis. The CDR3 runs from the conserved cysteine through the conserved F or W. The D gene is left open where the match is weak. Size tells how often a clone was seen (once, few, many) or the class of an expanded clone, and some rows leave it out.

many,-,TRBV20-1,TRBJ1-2,TGCAGTGCTAGAGATCAGGAAGCTAACTATGGCTACACCTTC,CSARDQEANYGYTF
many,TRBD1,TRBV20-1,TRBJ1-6,TGCAGTGCCACCGACAGGGAAAGCTCCTATAATTCACCCCTCAACTTT,CSATDRESSYNSPLNF
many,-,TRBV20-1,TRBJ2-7,TGCAGTGCTAGATACGGGACCTACGAGCAGTACTTC,CSARYGTYEQYF
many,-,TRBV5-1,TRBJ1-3,TGCGCCAGCAGCTTACTATCCGGATCCGGAAACACCATATATTTT,CASSLLSGSGNTIYF
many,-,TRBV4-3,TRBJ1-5,TGCGCCAGCAGCCAAGATTATGGCACTTACAATCAGCCCCAGAATTTT,CASSQDYGTYNQPQNF
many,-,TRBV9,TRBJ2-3,TGTGCCAGCAGCGTAGCGGTAGCGGACCCCGCGCAGTATTTT,CASSVAVADPAQYF
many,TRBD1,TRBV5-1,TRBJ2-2,TGCGCCAGCAGCTTGGACGGGACAGGGGCCGGGGAGCTGTTTTTT,CASSLDGTGAGELFF
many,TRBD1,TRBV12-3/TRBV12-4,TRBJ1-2,TGTGCCAGCAGACTGGGACAGGAGGTTTATGGCTACACCTTC,CASRLGQEVYGYTF
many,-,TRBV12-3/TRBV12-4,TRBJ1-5,TGTGCCAGCAGTTTACGGCCTAAGTGGAGCAATCAGCCCCAGCATTTT,CASSLRPKWSNQPQHF
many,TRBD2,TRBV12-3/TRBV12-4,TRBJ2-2,TGTGCCAGCAGTTTGCTAGCGGTCACCGGGGAGCTGTTTTTT,CASSLLAVTGELFF
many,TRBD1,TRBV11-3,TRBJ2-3,TGTGCCAGCAGCCCCTATGACAGGGCCCCAGATACGCAGTATTTT,CASSPYDRAPDTQYF
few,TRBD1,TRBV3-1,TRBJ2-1,TGTGCCAGCAGGTCGACAGGGAAGTCTTCAAATGAGCAGTTCTTC,CASRSTGKSSNEQFF
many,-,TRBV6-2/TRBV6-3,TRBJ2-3,TGTGCCAGCACTGCCTTGGGCACAGATACGCAGTATTTT,CASTALGTDTQYF
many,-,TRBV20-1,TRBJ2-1,TGCAGTGCTACGAGTTTCCGGGGTTCTCAACGCAGTAATGAGCAGTTCTTC,CSATSFRGSQRSNEQFF
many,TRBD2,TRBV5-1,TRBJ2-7,TGCGCCAGCAGCTTGACCGGGACTAGCGGGAAGGGAGAGCAGTACTTC,CASSLTGTSGKGEQYF
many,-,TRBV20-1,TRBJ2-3,TGCAGTGCTAGTCGGGAACCCCTAGATACGCAGTATTTT,CSASREPLDTQYF
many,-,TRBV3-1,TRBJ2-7,TGTGCCAGCAGCCGCATCTGGGAGCAGTACTTC,CASSRIWEQYF
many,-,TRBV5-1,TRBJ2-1,TGCGCCATCCTTGATAGACGTTCCTACAATGAGCAGTTCTTC,CAILDRRSYNEQFF
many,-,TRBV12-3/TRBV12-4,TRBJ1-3,TGTGCCAGCAGACGTCCCTCTGGAAACACCATATATTTT,CASRRPSGNTIYF
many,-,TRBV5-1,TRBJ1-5,TGCGCCAGCAGCTGGGGAGGGGTTGGCAATCAGCCCCAGCATTTT,CASSWGGVGNQPQHF
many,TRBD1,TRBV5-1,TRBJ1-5,TGCGCCAGCAGCTTTACAGGGGATAGCAATCAGCCCCAGAATTTT,CASSFTGDSNQPQNF
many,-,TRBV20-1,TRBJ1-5,TGCAGTGCTCCTCTAAAGGGGGTCAATCAGCCCCAGCATTTT,CSAPLKGVNQPQHF
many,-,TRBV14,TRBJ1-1,TGTGCCAGCAGCCGAAACAGGGCGATGAACACTGAAGCTTTCTTT,CASSRNRAMNTEAFF
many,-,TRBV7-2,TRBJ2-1,TGTGCCAGCAGCTTAGATTCAAGGACCTACAATGAGCAGTTCTTC,CASSLDSRTYNEQFF
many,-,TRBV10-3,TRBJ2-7,TGTGCCATCAGTGAGGGGTTCGAGCGGAGCTACGAGCAGTACTTC,CAISEGFERSYEQYF
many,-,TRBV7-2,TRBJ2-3,TGTGCCAGCGGATCTTTAGATACGCAGTATTTT,CASGSLDTQYF
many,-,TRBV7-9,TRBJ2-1,TGTGCCAGCAGCTTAGACTCCAGACAGGCGACGGATGAGCAGTTCTTC,CASSLDSRQATDEQFF
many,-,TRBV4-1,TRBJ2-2,TGCGCCAGCAGCCACAGCCAGACCGGGGAGCTGTTTTTT,CASSHSQTGELFF
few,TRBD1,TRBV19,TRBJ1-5,TGTGCCAGTAGTGACCCAGGGGGCGGAGGGCAGCCCCAGCATTTT,CASSDPGGGGQPQHF
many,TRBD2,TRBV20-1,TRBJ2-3,TGCAGTGCTAGAGAGGCTAGCGGGGGGAGGGCAGATACGCAGTATTTT,CSAREASGGRADTQYF
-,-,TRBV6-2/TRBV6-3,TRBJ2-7,TGTGCCAGCAGTTCTTCCGGGACCGCCTTTCAGAATGAGCAGTACTTC,CASSSSGTAFQNEQYF
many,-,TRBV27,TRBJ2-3,TGTGCCAGCAGGGTTCCTAGCCACACAGATACGCAGTATTTT,CASRVPSHTDTQYF
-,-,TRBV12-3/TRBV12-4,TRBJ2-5,TGTGCCAGCTCCCCTTCGGGGCGGAGAGAGACCCAGTACTTC,CASSPSGRRETQYF
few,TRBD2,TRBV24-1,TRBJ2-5,TGTGCCACCAGTGATTCCACGGGAGGGACCCAGTACTTC,CATSDSTGGTQYF
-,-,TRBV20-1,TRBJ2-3,TGCAGTGCTGCAGGCGGGGATGGGAGATATACGCAGTATTTT,CSAAGGDGRYTQYF
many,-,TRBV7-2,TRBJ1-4,TGTGCCAGCAGCTTAGCCTGGGCCCCAGAACTGTTTTTT,CASSLAWAPELFF
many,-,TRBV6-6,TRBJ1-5,TGTGCCAGCAGTCAAGGGAGGGTAAATCAGCCCCAGCATTTT,CASSQGRVNQPQHF
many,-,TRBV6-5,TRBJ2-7,TGTGCCAGCAGTTACAGTGATCCGACGGCGTACGAGCAGTACTTC,CASSYSDPTAYEQYF
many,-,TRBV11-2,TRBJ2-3,TGTGCCAGCAGCTTAAATGGCCCCAGCACAGATACGCAGTATTTT,CASSLNGPSTDTQYF
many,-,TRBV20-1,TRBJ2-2,TGCAGTGCTAGCCCGACAGGGAGGGACACCGGGGAGCTGTTTTTT,CSASPTGRDTGELFF
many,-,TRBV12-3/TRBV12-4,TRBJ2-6,TGTGCCAGCTCCCCCAGCCGGCGGGCCAACGTCCTGACTTTC,CASSPSRRANVLTF
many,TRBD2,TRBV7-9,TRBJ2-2,TGTGCCAGCAGCTCCGTAGCGGGGAACACCGGGGAGCTGTTTTTT,CASSSVAGNTGELFF
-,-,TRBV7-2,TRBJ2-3,TGTGCCAGCAGCTTAGGGGCTGGAGGGGATACGCAGTATTTT,CASSLGAGGDTQYF
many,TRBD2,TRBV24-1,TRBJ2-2,TGTGCCACCAGTGATTTGCGCGGGAGGGACTCGGGCACCGGGGAGCTGTTTTTT,CATSDLRGRDSGTGELFF
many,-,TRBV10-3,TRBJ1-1,TGTGCCATCAGGCTAAGAGAGAACACTGAAGCTTTCTTT,CAIRLRENTEAFF
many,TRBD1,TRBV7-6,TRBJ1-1,TGTGCCAGCAGCCGGGACAGCACTGAAGCTTTCTTT,CASSRDSTEAFF
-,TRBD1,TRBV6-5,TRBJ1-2,TGTGCCAGCAGCCGTAGGGACAGGGGAGGCTACACCTTC,CASSRRDRGGYTF
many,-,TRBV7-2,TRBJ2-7,TGTGCCAGCAGCTTAGGTTATGGGGGAGTCGAGCAGTACTTC,CASSLGYGGVEQYF
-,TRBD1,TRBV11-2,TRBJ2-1,TGTGCCAGCAGCTACCGGGACAGGAACAATGAGCAGTTCTTC,CASSYRDRNNEQFF
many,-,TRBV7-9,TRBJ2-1,TGTGCCGTCCCCCCGGCGGGACCCTACAATGAGCAGTTCTTC,CAVPPAGPYNEQFF
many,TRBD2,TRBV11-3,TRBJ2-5,TGTGCCAGCAGCTCCCTCCGTTTAGCGGGAGGAGAGACCCAGTACTTC,CASSSLRLAGGETQYF
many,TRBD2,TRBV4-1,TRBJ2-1,TGCGCCAGCAGCCCCGGGACTAGCGGGATCAATGAGCAGTTCTTC,CASSPGTSGINEQFF
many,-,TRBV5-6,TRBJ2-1,TGTGCCAGCAGCGTGAGGGAGACTCGCTCCTACAATGAGCAGTTCTTC,CASSVRETRSYNEQFF
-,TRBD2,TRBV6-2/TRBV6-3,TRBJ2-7,TGTGCCAGCACCTTGAGGACTAGCGGGACTTACGAGCAGTACTTC,CASTLRTSGTYEQYF
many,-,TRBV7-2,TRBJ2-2,TGTGCCAGCAGCTTAGGGGTTGGAATAGCCGGGGAGCTGTTTTTT,CASSLGVGIAGELFF
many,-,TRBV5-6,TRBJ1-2,TGTGCCAGCAGCTTGGAACTGGGCGCCTATGGCTACACCTTC,CASSLELGAYGYTF
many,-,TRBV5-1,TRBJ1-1,TGCGCCAGCAGCTTGAACGTCATGAACACTGAAGCTTTCTTT,CASSLNVMNTEAFF
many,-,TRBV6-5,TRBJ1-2,TGTGCCAGCAGTTACGGGGGAATCTATGGCTACACCTTC,CASSYGGIYGYTF
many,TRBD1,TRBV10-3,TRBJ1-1,TGTGCCATCAGGCCCGGGACAGGGGGAGAGAACACTGAAGCTTTCTTT,CAIRPGTGGENTEAFF